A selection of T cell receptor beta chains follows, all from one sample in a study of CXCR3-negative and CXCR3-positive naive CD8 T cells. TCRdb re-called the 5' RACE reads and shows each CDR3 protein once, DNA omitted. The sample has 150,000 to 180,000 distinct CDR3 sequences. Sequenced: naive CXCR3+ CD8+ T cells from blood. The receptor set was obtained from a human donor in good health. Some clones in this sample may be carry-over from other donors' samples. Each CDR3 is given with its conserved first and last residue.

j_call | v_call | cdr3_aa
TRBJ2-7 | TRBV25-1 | CASSEKDSSYEQYF
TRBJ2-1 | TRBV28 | CASSYLTGGALNEQFF
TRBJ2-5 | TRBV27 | CASGGLAGGLGGQETQYF
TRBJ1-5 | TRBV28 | CASSLFALNQPQHF
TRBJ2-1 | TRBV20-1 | CSAYSRLAGVYNEQFF
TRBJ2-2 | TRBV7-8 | CASSAGGAPGELFF
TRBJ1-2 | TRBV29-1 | CSVEPGNYGYTF
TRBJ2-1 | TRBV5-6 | CASSRKALAGGTEQFF
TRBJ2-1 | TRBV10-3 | CAISESKSRGTYNEQFF
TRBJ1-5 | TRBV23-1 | CASKWGGVNQPQHF
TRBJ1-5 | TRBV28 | CASSFFWSGGRGNQPQHF
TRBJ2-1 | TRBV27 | CASSLPGSEQFF
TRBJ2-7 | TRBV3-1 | CASSQDVGFEQYF
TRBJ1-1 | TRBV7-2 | CASSLSSDTLGTEAFF
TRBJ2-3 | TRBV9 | CASSHPLRRPSTDTQYF
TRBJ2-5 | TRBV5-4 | CASAGDQETQYF
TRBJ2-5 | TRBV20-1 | CSAHYSGSVETQYF
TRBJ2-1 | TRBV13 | CASSLKGDSYNEQFF
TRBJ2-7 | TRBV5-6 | CASSLRTGYEQYF
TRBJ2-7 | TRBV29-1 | CSARRGTYEQYF
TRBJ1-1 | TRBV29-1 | CSVEGWRENTEAFF
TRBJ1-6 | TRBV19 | CASSGDSWSPLHF
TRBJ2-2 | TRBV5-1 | CASSLFDRGIRELFF
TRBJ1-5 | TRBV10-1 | CASSAGRGQPQHF
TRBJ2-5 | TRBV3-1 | CASSQEEDGRRVQETQYF
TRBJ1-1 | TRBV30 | CAWSVSGYIKGTEAFF
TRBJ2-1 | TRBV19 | CASSIDSNREQFF
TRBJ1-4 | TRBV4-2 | CASSQDPGELFF
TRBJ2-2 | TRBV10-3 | CAISGGREWNTGELFF
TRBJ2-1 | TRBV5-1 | CASRAGGRNEQFF
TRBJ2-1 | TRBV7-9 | CASSSLEKSSASYNEQFF
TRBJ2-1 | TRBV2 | CASAYRALVLDEQFF
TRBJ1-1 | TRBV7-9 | CASSLTTENTEAFF
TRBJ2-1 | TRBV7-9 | CASSLEQGPLYNEQFF
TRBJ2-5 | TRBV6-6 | CASSYSVQIQETQYF
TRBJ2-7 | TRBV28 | CASRRGVSVGYEQYF
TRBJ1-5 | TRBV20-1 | CSARGAGWPLSNQPQHF
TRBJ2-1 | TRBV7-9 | CASSLGRQGYNEQFF
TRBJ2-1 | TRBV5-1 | CASSLDRFSYNEQFF
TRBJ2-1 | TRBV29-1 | CSVCQGAPEQFF
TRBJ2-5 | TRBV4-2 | CASSRGAKSPTETQYF
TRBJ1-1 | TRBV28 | CASSSYEPFRAFF
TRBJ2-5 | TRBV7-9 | CASSHRRQGPTQETQYF
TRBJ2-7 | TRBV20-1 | CSARLDYEQYF
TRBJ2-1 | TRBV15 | CATTLRGTSGIDEQFF
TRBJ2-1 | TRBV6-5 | CASTFGTSGGVSYNEQFF
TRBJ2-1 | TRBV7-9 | CASSSGQLNEQFF
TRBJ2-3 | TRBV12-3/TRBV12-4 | CASSLRRDTQYF
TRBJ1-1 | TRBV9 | CASSVAQGRNTEAFF
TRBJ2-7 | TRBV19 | CASSIQGPYEQYF
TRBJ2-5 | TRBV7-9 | CASSSAGIETQYF
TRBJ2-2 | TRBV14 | CASSQGLRTGELFF
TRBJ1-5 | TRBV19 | CASSATGDSNQPQHF
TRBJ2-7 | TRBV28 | CASSLANSAYEQYF
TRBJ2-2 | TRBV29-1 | CSVEEGAGELFF